This T cell receptor (beta chain) was found in a study of spatial heterogeneity in lung cancer. Study as a whole: Fewer alpha-chain than beta-chain sequences were consistently detected.

Single TCR cDNA molecules each had their own unique molecular identifier. TCRdb redid the calling of the 5' RACE reads with MiXCR, one entry per CDR3 protein. The sample includes a few thousand distinct CDR3 sequences, 34% seen only once; the top ten take under 40%. Concerning this clonotype itself: With the library built for alpha chains, this beta chain is off target and its frequency is not meaningful.

Stated time point: sample taken at primary tumor resection. Unsorted whole RNA from tumor, nontumor lung or frozen PBMC underwent sequencing. Germline values: CDR1 SQVTM, CDR2 ANQGSEA. V lost 6 bases to trimming and J lost 3 bases, with 9 bases between them. This CDR3 comprises 11 residues. The sequencing here drew on PBMCs, taken at surgery. The source of this sequence is a male donor with early-stage non-small cell lung cancer. The rearrangement links TRBV29-1 to TRBJ2-7, with D maybe TRBD1 (6 bases). The CDR3 sequence: CSVQDSYEQYF. CDR3 coding DNA: TGCAGCGTCCAGGACAGCTACGAGCAGTACTTC.